Detailed here is one T cell receptor beta chain. In the authors' workflow: Using reference gene primer amplification, nucleated cell counts were estimated. The protocol was immunoSEQ multiplex PCR, while the TCRdb copy is restricted to in-frame clones and leaves out a portion. The DNA was the basis for D and trimming; V, J and clone size are from that table. In the table there are approximately 210,000 clones, 70% to 90% of which are singletons. From germline, CDR1 is GTSNPN and CDR2 SVGIG (reference sequence). CDR3 size: 14 residues. Trimming left V 1 base short and J 8 bases short, with 15 bases between. These data are taken from a study of blood T cell repertoires in COVID-19.

This TCR was recovered from a woman in her 70s with active or convalescent COVID-19. The chain has TRBV30 and TRBJ1-3; D not resolved. Sequencing was carried out using peripheral blood. CDR3 loop: CAWSEGTASDTIYF. The CDR3 nucleotides read TGTGCCTGGAGTGAAGGCACAGCCTCGGACACCATATATTTT.